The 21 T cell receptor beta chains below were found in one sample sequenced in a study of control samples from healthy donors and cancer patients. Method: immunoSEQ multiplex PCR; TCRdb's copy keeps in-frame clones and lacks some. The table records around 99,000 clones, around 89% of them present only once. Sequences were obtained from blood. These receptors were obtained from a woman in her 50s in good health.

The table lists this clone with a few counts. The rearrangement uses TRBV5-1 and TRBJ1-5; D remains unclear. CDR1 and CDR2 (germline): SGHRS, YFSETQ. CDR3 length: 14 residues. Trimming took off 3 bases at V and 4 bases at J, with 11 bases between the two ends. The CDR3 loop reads CASSYGDGNQPQHF. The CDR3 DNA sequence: TGCGCCAGCAGCTATGGCGACGGAAATCAGCCCCAGCATTTT.

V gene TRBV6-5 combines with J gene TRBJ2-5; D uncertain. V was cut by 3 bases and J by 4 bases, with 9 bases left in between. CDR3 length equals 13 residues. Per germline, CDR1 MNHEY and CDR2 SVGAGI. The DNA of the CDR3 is TGTGCCAGCAGTTATCTTCCGGGAGAGACCCAGTACTTC. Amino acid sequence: CASSYLPGETQYF.

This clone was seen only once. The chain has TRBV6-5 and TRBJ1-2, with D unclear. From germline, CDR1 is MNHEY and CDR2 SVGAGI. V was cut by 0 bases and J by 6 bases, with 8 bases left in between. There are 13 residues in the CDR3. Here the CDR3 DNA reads TGTGCCAGCAGTTACTCGGGTCGGAATGGCTACACCTTC. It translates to CASSYSGRNGYTF.

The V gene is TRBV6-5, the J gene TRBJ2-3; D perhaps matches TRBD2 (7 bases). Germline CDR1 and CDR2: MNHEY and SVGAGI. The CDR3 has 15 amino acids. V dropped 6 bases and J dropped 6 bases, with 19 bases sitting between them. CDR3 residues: CASSEGGRPADTQYF. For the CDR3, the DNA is TGTGCCAGCAGCGAGGGGGGGCGGCCGGCCGATACGCAGTATTTT.

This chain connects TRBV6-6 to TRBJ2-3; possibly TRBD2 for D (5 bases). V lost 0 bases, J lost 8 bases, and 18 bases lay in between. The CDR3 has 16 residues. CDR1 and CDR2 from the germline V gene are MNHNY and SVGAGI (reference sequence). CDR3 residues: CASSYSRPTGYGTQYF. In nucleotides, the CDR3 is TGTGCCAGCAGTTACTCTCGGCCTACGGGGTATGGTACGCAGTATTTT.

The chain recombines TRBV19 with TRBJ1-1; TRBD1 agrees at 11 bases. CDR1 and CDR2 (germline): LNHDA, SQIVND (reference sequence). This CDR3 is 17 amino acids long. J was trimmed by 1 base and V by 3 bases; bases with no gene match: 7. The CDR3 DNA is TGTGCCAGTAGTATTTACAGGACAGGGGGCTGGAACACTGAAGCTTTCTTT. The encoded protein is CASSIYRTGGWNTEAFF.

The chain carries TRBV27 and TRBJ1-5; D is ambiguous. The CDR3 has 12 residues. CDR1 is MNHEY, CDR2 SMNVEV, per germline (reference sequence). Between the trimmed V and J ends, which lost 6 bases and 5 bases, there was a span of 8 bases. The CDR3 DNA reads TGTGCCAGCAGCCTACCCGATCAGCCCCAGCATTTT. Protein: CASSLPDQPQHF.

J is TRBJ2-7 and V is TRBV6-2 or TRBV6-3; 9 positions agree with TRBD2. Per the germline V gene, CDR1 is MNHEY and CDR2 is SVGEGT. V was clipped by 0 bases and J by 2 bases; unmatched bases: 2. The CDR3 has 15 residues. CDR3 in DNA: TGTGCCAGCAGTTACTCTAGCGGGAGAACCTACGAGCAGTACGTC. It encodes CASSYSSGRTYEQYV.

The CDR3, as DNA: TGTGCCAGCAGCCAAGACCTGTGGCAGGGGGCGGGCGAGCAGTACTTC. Protein: CASSQDLWQGAGEQYF. J is TRBJ2-7 and V is TRBV3-1 (or the pseudogene TRBV3-2); 8 nucleotides agree with TRBD1. This CDR3 contains 16 residues. Germline loops: CDR1 LGHDT, CDR2 YNNKEL (reference sequence). Germline trimming cut 0 bases from V and 6 bases from J; bases unmatched to any gene: 10.

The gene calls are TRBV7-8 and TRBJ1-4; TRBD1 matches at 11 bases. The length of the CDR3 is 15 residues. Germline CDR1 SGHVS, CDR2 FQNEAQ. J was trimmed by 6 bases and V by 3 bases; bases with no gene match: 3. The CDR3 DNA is TGTGCCAGCAGCTTGGACAGGGGGCCAGATGAAAAACTGTTTTTT. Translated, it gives CASSLDRGPDEKLFF.

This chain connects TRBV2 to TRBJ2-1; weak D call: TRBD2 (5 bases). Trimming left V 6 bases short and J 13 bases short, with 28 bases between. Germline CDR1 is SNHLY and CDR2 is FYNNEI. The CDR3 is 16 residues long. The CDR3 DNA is TGTGCCAGCAGCTCTTCGCTAGACTGGACTTCTCGTAAACAGTTCTTC. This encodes CASSSSLDWTSRKQFF. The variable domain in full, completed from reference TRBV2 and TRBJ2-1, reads EPEVTQTPSHQVTQMGQEVILRCVPISNHLYFYWYRQILGQKVEFLVSFYNNEISEKSEIFDDQFSVERPDGSNFTLKIRSTKLEDSAMYFCASSSSLDWTSRKQFFGPGTRLTVL.

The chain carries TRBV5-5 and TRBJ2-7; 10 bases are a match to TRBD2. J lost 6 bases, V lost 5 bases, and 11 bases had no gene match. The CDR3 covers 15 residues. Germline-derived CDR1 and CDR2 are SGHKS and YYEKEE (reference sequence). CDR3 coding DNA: TGTGCCAGCAGTCCCACCACCGGACTAGCGGTCGAGCAGTACTTC. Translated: CASSPTTGLAVEQYF.

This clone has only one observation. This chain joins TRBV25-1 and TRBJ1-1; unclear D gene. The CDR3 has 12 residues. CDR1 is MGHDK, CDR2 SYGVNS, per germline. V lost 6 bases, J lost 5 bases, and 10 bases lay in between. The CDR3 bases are TGTGCCAGCAGACCTTCCTCTACTGAAGCTTTCTTT. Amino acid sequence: CASRPSSTEAFF.

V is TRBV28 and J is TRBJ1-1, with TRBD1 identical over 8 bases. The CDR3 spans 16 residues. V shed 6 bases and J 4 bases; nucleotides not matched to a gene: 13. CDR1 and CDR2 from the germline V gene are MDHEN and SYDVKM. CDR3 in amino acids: CASSRTSTGGLTEAFF. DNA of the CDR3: TGTGCCAGCAGCCGAACTTCAACAGGGGGACTCACTGAAGCTTTCTTT.

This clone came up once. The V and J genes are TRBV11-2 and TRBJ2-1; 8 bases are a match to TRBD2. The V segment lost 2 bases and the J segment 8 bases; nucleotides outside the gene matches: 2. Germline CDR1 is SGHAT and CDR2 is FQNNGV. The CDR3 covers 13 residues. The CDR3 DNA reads TGTGCCAGCAGCTTACGAGCGGGAGATGAGCAGTTCTTC. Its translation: CASSLRAGDEQFF.

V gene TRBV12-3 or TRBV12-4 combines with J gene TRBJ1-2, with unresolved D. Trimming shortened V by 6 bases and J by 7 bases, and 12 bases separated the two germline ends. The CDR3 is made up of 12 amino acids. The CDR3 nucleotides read TGTGCCAGCAGCTATCACAGCGGTGGCTACACCTTC. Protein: CASSYHSGGYTF.

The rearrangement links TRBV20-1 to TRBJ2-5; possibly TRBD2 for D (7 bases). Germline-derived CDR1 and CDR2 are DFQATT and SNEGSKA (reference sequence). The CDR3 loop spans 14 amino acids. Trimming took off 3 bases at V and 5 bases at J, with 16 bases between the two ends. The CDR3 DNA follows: TGCAGTGCTAGTATGCCGGGGGGCGGGGAGACCCAGTACTTC. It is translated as CSASMPGGGETQYF.

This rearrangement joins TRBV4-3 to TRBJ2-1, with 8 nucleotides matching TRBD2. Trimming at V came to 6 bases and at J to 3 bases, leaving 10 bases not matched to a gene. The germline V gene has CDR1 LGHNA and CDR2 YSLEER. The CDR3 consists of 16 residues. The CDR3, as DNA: TGCGCCAGCAGTTTCGAGCGGGAGAAGGACTACAATGAGCAGTTCTTC. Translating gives CASSFEREKDYNEQFF.

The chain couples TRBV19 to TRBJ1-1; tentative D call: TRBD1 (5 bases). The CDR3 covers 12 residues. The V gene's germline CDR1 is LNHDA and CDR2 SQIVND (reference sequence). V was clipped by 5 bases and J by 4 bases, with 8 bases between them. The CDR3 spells CASSGRGTEAFF. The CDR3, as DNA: TGTGCCAGTAGTGGTAGGGGCACTGAAGCTTTCTTT.

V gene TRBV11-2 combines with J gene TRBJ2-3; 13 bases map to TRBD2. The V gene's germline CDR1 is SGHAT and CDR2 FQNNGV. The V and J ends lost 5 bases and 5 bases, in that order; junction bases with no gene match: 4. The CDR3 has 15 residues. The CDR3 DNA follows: TGTGCCAGCAGCCTGACTAGCGGGAGGCAAGATACGCAGTATTTT. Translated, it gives CASSLTSGRQDTQYF. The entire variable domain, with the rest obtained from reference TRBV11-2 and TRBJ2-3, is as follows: EAGVAQSPRYKIIEKRQSVAFWCNPISGHATLYWYQQILGQGPKLLIQFQNNGVVDDSQLPKDRFSAERLKGVDSTLKIQPAKLEDSAVYLCASSLTSGRQDTQYFGPGTRLTVL.

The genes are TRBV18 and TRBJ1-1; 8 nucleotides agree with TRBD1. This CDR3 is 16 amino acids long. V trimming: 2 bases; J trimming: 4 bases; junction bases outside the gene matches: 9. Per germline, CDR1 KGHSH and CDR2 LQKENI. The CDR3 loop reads CASSPWTGRMGTEAFF. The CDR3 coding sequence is TGTGCCAGCTCACCATGGACAGGGAGGATGGGCACTGAAGCTTTCTTT.